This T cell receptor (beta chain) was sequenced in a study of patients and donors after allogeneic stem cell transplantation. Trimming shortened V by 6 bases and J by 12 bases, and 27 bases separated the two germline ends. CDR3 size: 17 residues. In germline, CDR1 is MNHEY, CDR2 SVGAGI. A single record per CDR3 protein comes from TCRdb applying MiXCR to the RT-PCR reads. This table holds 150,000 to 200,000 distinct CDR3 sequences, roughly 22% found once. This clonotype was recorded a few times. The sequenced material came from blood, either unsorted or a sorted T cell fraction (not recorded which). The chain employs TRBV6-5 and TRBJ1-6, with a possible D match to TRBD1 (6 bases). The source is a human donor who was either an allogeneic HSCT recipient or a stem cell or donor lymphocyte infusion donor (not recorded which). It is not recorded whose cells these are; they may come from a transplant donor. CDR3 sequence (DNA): TGTGCCAGCAGCCCCCCGGGGGGGCGCAACAGTGGTGGACCCCTCCACTTT. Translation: CASSPPGGRNSGGPLHF.